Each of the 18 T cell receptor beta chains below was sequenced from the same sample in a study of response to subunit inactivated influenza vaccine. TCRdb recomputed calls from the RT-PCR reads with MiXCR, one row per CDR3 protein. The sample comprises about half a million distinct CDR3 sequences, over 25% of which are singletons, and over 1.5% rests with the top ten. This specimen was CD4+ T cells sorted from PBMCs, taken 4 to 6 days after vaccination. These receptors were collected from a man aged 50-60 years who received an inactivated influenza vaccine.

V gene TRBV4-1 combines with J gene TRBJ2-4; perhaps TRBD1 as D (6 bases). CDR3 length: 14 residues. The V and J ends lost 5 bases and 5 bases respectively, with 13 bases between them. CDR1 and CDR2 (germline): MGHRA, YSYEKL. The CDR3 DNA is TGCGCCAGCAGCGAACAGGGTGTGCAAAACATTCAGTACTTC. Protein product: CASSEQGVQNIQYF.

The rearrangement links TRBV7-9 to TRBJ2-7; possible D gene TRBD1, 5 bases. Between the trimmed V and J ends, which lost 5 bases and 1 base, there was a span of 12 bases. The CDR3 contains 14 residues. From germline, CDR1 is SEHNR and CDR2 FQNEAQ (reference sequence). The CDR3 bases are TGTGCCAGCAGCCAAGGGGCCGCTTCCTACGAGCAGTACTTC. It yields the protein CASSQGAASYEQYF.

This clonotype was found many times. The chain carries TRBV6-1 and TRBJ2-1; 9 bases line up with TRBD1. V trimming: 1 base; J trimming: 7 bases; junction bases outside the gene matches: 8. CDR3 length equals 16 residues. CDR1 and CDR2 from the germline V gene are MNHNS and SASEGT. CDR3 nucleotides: TGTGCCAGCAGTGAAGTCGATGGGACAGGGTGGAATGAGCAGTTCTTC. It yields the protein CASSEVDGTGWNEQFF.

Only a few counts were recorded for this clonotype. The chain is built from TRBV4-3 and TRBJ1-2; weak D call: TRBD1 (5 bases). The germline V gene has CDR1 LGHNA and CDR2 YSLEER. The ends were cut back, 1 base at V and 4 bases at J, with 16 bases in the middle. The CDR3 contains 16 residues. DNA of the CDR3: TGCGCCAGCAGCCAAGTGGCCGGGACCGTGACCTATGGCTACACCTTC. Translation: CASSQVAGTVTYGYTF.

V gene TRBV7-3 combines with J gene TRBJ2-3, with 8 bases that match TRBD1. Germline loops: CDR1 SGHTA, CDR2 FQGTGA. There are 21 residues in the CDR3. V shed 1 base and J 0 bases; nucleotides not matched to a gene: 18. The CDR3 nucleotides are TGTGCCAGCAGCTTAAAGGGCCCAGGGGGCGCCTATTACCTAAGCACAGATACGCAGTATTTT. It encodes CASSLKGPGGAYYLSTDTQYF. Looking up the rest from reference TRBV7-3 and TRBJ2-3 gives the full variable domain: GAGVSQTPSNKVTEKGKYVELRCDPISGHTALYWYRQSLGQGPEFLIYFQGTGAADDSGLPNDRFFAVRPEGSVSTLKIQRTERGDSAVYLCASSLKGPGGAYYLSTDTQYFGPGTRLTVL.

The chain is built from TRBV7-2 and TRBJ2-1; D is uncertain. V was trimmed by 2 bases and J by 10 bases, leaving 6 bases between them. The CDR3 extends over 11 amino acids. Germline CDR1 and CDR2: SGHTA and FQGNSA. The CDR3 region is CASSLKVEQFF. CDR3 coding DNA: TGTGCCAGCAGCTTAAAGGTCGAGCAGTTCTTC.

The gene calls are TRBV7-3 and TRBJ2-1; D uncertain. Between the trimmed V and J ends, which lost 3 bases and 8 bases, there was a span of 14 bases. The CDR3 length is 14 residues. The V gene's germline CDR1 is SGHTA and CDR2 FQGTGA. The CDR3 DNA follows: TGTGCCAGCAGCTTGGGCCTTCCTTGGGATGAGCAGTTCTTC. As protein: CASSLGLPWDEQFF. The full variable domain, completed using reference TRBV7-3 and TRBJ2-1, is GAGVSQTPSNKVTEKGKYVELRCDPISGHTALYWYRQSLGQGPEFLIYFQGTGAADDSGLPNDRFFAVRPEGSVSTLKIQRTERGDSAVYLCASSLGLPWDEQFFGPGTRLTVL.

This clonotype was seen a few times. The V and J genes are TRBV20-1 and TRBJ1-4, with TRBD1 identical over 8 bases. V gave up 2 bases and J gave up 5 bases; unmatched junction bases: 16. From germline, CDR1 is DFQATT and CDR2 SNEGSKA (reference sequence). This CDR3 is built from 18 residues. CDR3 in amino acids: CSARRGAGGLLFNEKLFF. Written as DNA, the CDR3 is TGCAGTGCTAGAAGAGGGGCAGGGGGCCTCCTGTTCAATGAAAAACTGTTTTTT.

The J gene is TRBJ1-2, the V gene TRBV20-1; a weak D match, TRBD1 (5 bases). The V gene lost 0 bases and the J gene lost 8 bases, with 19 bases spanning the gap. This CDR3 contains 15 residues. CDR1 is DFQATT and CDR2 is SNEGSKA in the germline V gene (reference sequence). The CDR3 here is CSARDRWRGTRGYTF. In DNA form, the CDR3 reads TGCAGTGCTAGAGATCGGTGGAGGGGTACGCGGGGCTACACCTTC.

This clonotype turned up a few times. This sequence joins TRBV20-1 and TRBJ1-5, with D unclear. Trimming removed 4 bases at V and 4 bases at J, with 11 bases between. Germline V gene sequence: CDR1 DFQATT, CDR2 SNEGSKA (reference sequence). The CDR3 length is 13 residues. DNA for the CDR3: TGCAGTGCTACGCGCGGAAGTAATCAGCCCCAGCATTTT. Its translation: CSATRGSNQPQHF.

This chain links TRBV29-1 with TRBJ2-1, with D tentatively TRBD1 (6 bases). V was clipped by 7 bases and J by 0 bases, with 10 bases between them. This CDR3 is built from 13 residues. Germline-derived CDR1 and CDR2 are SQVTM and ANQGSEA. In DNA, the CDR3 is TGCAGCGCCCCGGACAGCTCCTACAATGAGCAGTTCTTC. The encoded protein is CSAPDSSYNEQFF.

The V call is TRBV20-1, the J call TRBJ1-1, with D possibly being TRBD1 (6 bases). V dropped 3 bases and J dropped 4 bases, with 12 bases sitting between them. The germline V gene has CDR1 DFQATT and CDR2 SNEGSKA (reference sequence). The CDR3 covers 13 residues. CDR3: CSARLNRATEAFF. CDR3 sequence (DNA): TGCAGTGCTAGGCTAAACAGGGCCACTGAAGCTTTCTTT.

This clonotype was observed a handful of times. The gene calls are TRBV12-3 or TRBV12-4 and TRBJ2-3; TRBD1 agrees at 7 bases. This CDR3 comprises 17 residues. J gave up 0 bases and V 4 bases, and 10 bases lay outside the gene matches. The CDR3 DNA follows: TGTGCCAGCAGTTCCCCCAGGGGGAGTCATAGCACAGATACGCAGTATTTT. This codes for CASSSPRGSHSTDTQYF.

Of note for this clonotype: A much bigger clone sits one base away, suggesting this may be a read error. As DNA, the CDR3 is TGTGCCAGCAGCTTAGCCCAAAACATTCAGTACTTC. It specifies CASSLAQNIQYF. The chain recombines TRBV7-2 with TRBJ2-4; D is uncertain. This CDR3 spans 12 amino acids. CDR1 is SGHTA, CDR2 FQGNSA, per germline.

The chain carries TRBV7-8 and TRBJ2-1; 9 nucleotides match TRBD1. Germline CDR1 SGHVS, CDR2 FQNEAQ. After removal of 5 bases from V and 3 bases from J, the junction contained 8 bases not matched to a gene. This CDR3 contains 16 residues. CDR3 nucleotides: TGTGCCAGCAGCCCCCCCTGGGACAGGGACTACAATGAGCAGTTCTTC. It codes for CASSPPWDRDYNEQFF.

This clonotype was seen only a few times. The CDR3 DNA reads TGTGCGGCTGGGGGCAGTGACACCGGGGAGCTGTTTTTT. It codes for CAAGGSDTGELFF. The V gene is TRBV5-4, the J gene TRBJ2-2, with TRBD1 as a possible D gene (6 bases). Germline V gives CDR1 SGHNT, CDR2 YYREEE (reference sequence). The CDR3 loop spans 13 amino acids. The whole variable domain, remainder taken from reference TRBV5-4 and TRBJ2-2, is ETGVTQSPTHLIKTRGQQVTLRCSSQSGHNTVSWYQQALGQGPQFIFQYYREEENGRGNFPPRFSGLQFPNYSSELNVNALELDDSALYLCAAGGSDTGELFFGEGSRLTVL.

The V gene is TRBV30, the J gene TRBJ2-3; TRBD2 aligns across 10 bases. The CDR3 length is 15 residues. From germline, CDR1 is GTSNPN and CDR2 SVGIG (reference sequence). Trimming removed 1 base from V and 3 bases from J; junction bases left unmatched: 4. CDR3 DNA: TGTGCCTGGAGTGCCGTAGCGGGAGGTACAGATACGCAGTATTTT. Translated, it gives CAWSAVAGGTDTQYF.

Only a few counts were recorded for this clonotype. CDR3 protein: CASRFNRGVMNTEAFF. The CDR3 DNA follows: TGTGCCAGCAGGTTCAACAGGGGGGTTATGAACACTGAAGCTTTCTTT. The rearrangement uses TRBV27 and TRBJ1-1; 8 nucleotides align to TRBD1. The CDR3 extends over 16 amino acids. Germline loops: CDR1 MNHEY, CDR2 SMNVEV (reference sequence). V lost 6 bases and J lost 0; bases outside the gene matches: 9.